The present entry profiles one T cell receptor (beta chain) with its context. No antigen is known for it. As for time point: blood 2 weeks post-SBRT. Treatment noted: 15 Gy SBRT to primary tumor, nephrectomy 4 weeks later. The CDR3 sequence is 15 residues long. Germline loops: CDR1 SQVTM, CDR2 ANQGSEA. V dropped 6 bases and J dropped 4; count of bases not matched to a gene: 10. The source of the sample is a study of radiation and T cells in renal cell carcinoma. Overall study context: Nephrectomy followed 15 Gy stereotactic body radiation by 4 weeks.

Some clones are missing from TCRdb's copy, which holds only in-frame ones; the method was immunoSEQ multiplex PCR. The data show under 150,000 clones, roughly four fifths seen once. Study observations and caveats: Top tumor clonotypes rose in blood 2 weeks post-radiation, then contracted.

The sequence derives from a woman aged 55-75 years with renal cell carcinoma. Sample: blood, taken from a patient whose treatment included radiotherapy and nephrectomy. This rearrangement joins TRBV29-1 to TRBJ2-5; 11 bases are a match to TRBD1. The CDR3 reads CSVRNPDRGLETQYF. In DNA form, the CDR3 reads TGCAGCGTGAGAAACCCGGACAGGGGGCTAGAGACCCAGTACTTC. Full variable domain (rest looked up from reference TRBV29-1 and TRBJ2-5): SAVISQKPSRDICQRGTSLTIQCQVDSQVTMMFWYRQQPGQSLTLIATANQGSEATYESGFVIDKFPISRPNLTFSTLTVSNMSPEDSSIYLCSVRNPDRGLETQYFGPGTRLLVL.